A selection of T cell receptor beta chains follows, all from one sample in a study of OX40 agonist ivuxolimab in advanced cancers. Sequenced by immunoSEQ multiplex PCR; TCRdb stores in-frame clones only, minus some. Altogether tens of thousands of clones are present, 81% being singletons, with the ten largest covering approximately 1%. The sample in question was CD4+ or CD8+ T cells sorted from blood, obtained in a trial of the OX40 agonist ivuxolimab. The receptors originated from an adult with an advanced solid tumor such as melanoma, head and neck, liver or kidney cancer. Both conserved end residues are part of each CDR3. The D gene is left open where the match is weak. Part of the rows lack a size; the others show once, few, many or a class for expanded clones.

>TRBV5-4|NA|TRBD1|TRBJ1-2
TGTGCCAGCAGCCAAGGGGCTGGACAGGCCTATGGCTACACCTTC
CASSQGAGQAYGYTF
>TRBV5-4|NA|NA|TRBJ1-2
TGTGCCAGCACCTGGGAGAGCTATGGCTACACCTTC
CASTWESYGYTF
>TRBV5-1|NA|NA|TRBJ2-3
TGCGCCAGCAGCCAAAGGAACACAGATACGCAGTATTTT
CASSQRNTDTQYF
>TRBV5-4|once|TRBD1|TRBJ1-1
TGTGCCAGCAGCTGGGGAACGACAGGGGAAGCTTTCTTT
CASSWGTTGEAFF
>TRBV18|NA|NA|TRBJ1-4
TGTGCCAGCTCACCACCCAGGGTTGGACCTCGAGAAAAACTGTTTTTT
CASSPPRVGPREKLFF
>TRBV15|NA|NA|TRBJ1-5
TGTGCCACCAGCAGAGATGGGTCGCCCCAGCATTTT
CATSRDGSPQHF
>TRBV9|NA|TRBD2|TRBJ2-7
TGTGCCAGCAGCGTCACTAGCGGGGGCACCTACGAGCAGTACTTC
CASSVTSGGTYEQYF
>TRBV9|few|TRBD1|TRBJ2-7
TGTGCCAGCAGCGTAGGATTGGGCAGGGGGCTTCCCTACGAGCAGTACTTC
CASSVGLGRGLPYEQYF
>TRBV7-9|NA|NA|TRBJ2-5
TGTGCCAGCAGCTTGGACACACAAGAGACCCAGTACTTC
CASSLDTQETQYF
>TRBV10-3|NA|NA|TRBJ1-2
TGTGCCATCAGTGAGTCCGGGGAAGGTGGCTACACCTTC
CAISESGEGGYTF
>TRBV6-5|NA|NA|TRBJ1-6
TGTGCCAGCAGCCCTGGACTCGGGGATTCACCCCTCCACTTT
CASSPGLGDSPLHF
>TRBV5-1|NA|TRBD2|TRBJ2-1
TGCGCCAGCAGCTGGCGGGGGATCTCCTACAATGAGCAGTTCTTC
CASSWRGISYNEQFF
>TRBV4-2|once|NA|TRBJ1-3
TGTGCCAGCAGCCAAGATTCTAACGACTCTGGAAACACCATATATTTT
CASSQDSNDSGNTIYF
>TRBV16|NA|TRBD1|TRBJ2-1
TGTGCCAGCAGCCCGCTTACCGGGACAGGGGGCAATGAGCAGTTCTTC
CASSPLTGTGGNEQFF
>TRBV27|NA|NA|TRBJ2-1
TGTGCCAGCAGCGAGGGGGGGCCCGCCTACAATGAGCAGTTCTTC
CASSEGGPAYNEQFF
>TRBV30|NA|TRBD1|TRBJ2-5
TGTGCCTGGAGTGTACCCCCGGGACAGGGACAAGAGACCCAGTACTTC
CAWSVPPGQGQETQYF
>TRBV30|NA|NA|TRBJ2-2
TGTGCCTGGAGTGTACTAGCAACCCGAAGGACCGGGGAGCTGTTTTTT
CAWSVLATRRTGELFF